What follows are 5 T cell receptor beta chains derived from one specimen sequenced in a study of T cells in Graves' hyperthyroidism and ophthalmopathy. The CDR3 regions of TCR beta were amplified from RNA transcripts. First-round RT-PCR with HTBI primers amplified the TCR CDR3 region. TCRdb re-called the multiplex PCR reads with MiXCR, one entry per CDR3 protein. The table has some 320,000 distinct CDR3 sequences, 12% to 15% seen once; the top ten hold roughly 35%. The sequencing input was blood. The receptors were sampled from a woman in her 40s with Graves' ophthalmopathy.

This clonotype was seen many times. The chain combines TRBV12-3 or TRBV12-4 with TRBJ1-5, with D unclear. Trimming removed 1 base at V and 1 base at J, with 5 bases between. The CDR3 contains 14 residues. CDR3 DNA: TGTGCCAGCAGTTTAGGGGGAAGCAATCAGCCCCAGCATTTT. Residues: CASSLGGSNQPQHF.

This clonotype was seen at least ten times. This chain uses TRBV12-3 or TRBV12-4 with TRBJ1-1; a weak D match, TRBD1 (6 bases). The CDR3 contains 17 residues. Trimming removed 3 bases from V and 1 base from J, with 18 bases in between. The CDR3 is CASSLNLGGASNTEAFF. CDR3 DNA sequence: TGTGCCAGCAGTTTGAATTTGGGGGGGGCTTCGAACACTGAAGCTTTCTTT.

This clonotype was recorded at least ten times. CDR3: CASSVSGAEAFF. CDR3 in DNA: TGTGCCAGTAGTGTTTCAGGGGCTGAAGCTTTCTTT. The J gene is TRBJ1-1, the V gene TRBV19; maybe TRBD1 (6 bases). The CDR3 totals 12 residues. Trimming took off 5 bases at V and 6 bases at J, with 10 bases between the two ends. Germline V gives CDR1 LNHDA, CDR2 SQIVND (reference sequence).

About this clonotype itself: A much larger clone lies a single base off, so this may be a read error. V gene TRBV2 combines with J gene TRBJ2-1; 10 nucleotides agree with TRBD2. Germline CDR1 SNHLY, CDR2 FYNNEI. This CDR3 region has 15 residues. This chain's CDR3 is CASRELAGVPNEQLF. The DNA of the CDR3 is TGTGCCAGCAGAGAGCTAGCGGGAGTACCCAATGAGCAGCTCTTC. The full variable domain, its missing parts supplied by reference TRBV2 and TRBJ2-1, is EPEVTQTPSHQVTQMGQEVILRCVPISNHLYFYWYRQILGQKVEFLVSFYNNEISEKSEIFDDQFSVERPDGSNFTLKIRSTKLEDSAMYFCASRELAGVPNEQLFGPGTRLTVL.

The CDR3 DNA reads as TGTGCCAGCAGTGGCACCCTAGGGCTCGGGGAGCAGTACTTC. It encodes CASSGTLGLGEQYF. This chain uses TRBV2 with TRBJ2-7; D is undetermined. The CDR3 extends over 14 amino acids. The V gene lost 4 bases and the J gene lost 7 bases, with 17 bases spanning the gap. Germline values: CDR1 SNHLY, CDR2 FYNNEI.